A single sample gave rise to the 7 T cell receptor beta chains below, sequenced in a study of T cell repertoires in aging, cancer and after chemotherapy. Peripheral blood genomic DNA, not sorted cells or RNA, was the template. A mixed TRB-A/B primer pool amplified rearranged TRB by multiplex touch-down PCR. TCRdb itself ran the multiplex PCR reads through MiXCR, one entry per CDR3 protein. The table includes about a thousand distinct CDR3 sequences, 15% to 25% detected once. The sequencing sample was made of blood. The receptors here all came from a human donor with a solid tumor.

By proportion, this clonotype is medium-sized. This chain links TRBV20-1 with TRBJ1-4; no clear D. Trimming cost V 3 bases and J 0 bases, with 5 bases left between them. The CDR3 is made up of 13 amino acids. CDR1 is DFQATT, CDR2 SNEGSKA, per germline (reference sequence). DNA of the CDR3: TGCAGTGCTAGGGGTGCAACTAATGAAAAACTGTTTTTT. It encodes CSARGATNEKLFF.

This chain links TRBV11-2 with TRBJ2-5; D could derive from TRBD1 or TRBD2 (5 bases each). The germline V gene has CDR1 SGHAT and CDR2 FQNNGV. CDR3 size: 14 residues. Trimming left V 4 bases short and J 1 base short, with 10 bases between. The CDR3 DNA follows: TGTGCCAGCAGCTCTGCCGGGACCCAAGAGACCCAGTACTTC. It codes for CASSSAGTQETQYF.

The chain combines TRBV12-3 or TRBV12-4 with TRBJ2-6; D call uncertain. CDR3 size: 13 residues. The V end was cut by 8 bases, the J end by 4 bases, with 9 bases between. In DNA form, the CDR3 reads TGTGCCAGCCAACGGAACGGGGCCAACGTCCTGACTTTC. It specifies CASQRNGANVLTF.

By share of the sample, this clonotype is large. V is TRBV15 and J is TRBJ2-7; possible D gene TRBD2, 6 bases. Between the trimmed V and J ends, which lost 4 bases and 4 bases, there was a span of 14 bases. The length of the CDR3 is 14 residues. The V gene's germline CDR1 is LNHNV and CDR2 YYDKDF (reference sequence). CDR3 coding DNA: TGTGCCACCAGCATAACTAGCTTAGGTTACGAGCAGTACTTC. Translating gives CATSITSLGYEQYF.

Sample share makes this clonotype medium-sized. The rearrangement joins TRBV6-6 to TRBJ1-5; 8 bases are a match to TRBD1. Unmatched junction bases numbered 7, after V lost 6 bases and J lost 0 bases. This CDR3 is 16 amino acids long. The germline V gene has CDR1 MNHNY and CDR2 SVGAGI (reference sequence). The CDR3 DNA reads as TGTGCCAGCAGGTCAGGGGGCCCTTATAGCAATCAGCCCCAGCATTTT. This encodes CASRSGGPYSNQPQHF.

This rearrangement joins TRBV12-3 or TRBV12-4 to TRBJ1-5; no reliable D call. The ends were cut back, 5 bases at V and 2 bases at J, with 13 bases in the middle. This CDR3 spans 15 amino acids. The CDR3 region has the DNA TGTGCCAGCAGTAGCGGCTCTTCGGGCAATCAGCCCCAGCATTTT. Amino acid sequence: CASSSGSSGNQPQHF.

The V and J genes are TRBV7-9 and TRBJ2-7; D may be TRBD2 (5 bases). V shed 5 bases and J shed 0 bases, with 11 bases lying between them. The V gene's germline CDR1 is SEHNR and CDR2 FQNEAQ (reference sequence). This CDR3 has 14 amino acids. The CDR3 loop reads CASSPRASSYEQYF. CDR3 in DNA: TGTGCCAGCAGCCCGCGGGCCTCCTCCTACGAGCAGTACTTC.